The text below deals with one T cell receptor beta chain. TCRbeta library construction was performed incorporating unique molecular identifiers. TCRdb re-derived calls from the PCR reads in MiXCR, one entry per CDR3 protein. This sample yields around 500,000 distinct CDR3 sequences, of which approximately 12% are seen a single time; 5% to 6% belongs to the top ten. These data originate in a study of T-cell reconstitution after alpha-beta-depleted transplantation in children. Germline-derived CDR1 and CDR2 are MNHEY and SMNVEV (reference sequence). The CDR3 totals 14 residues. The germline V and J ends were trimmed by 6 bases and 4 bases, with 15 bases remaining between them.

The material sequenced was PBMCs from the stem cell graft donor, taken from the stem cell graft. The sequence derives from a human donor who donated a stem cell graft to a child with combined immunodeficiency. The chain joins TRBV27 to TRBJ1-2; D may be TRBD1 (6 bases). The CDR3 DNA is TGTGCCAGCAGCCCTGGTTACAGGGCCTATGGCTACACCTTC. Its translation: CASSPGYRAYGYTF.